This entry lists 25 T cell receptor beta chains sequenced from one sample in a study of cytomegalovirus exposure and HLA in healthy donors. 60 Vbeta and 13 Jbeta primers were used in PCR. The table came from immunoSEQ multiplex PCR; TCRdb's copy has only in-frame clones and leaves some out. The profile shows some 220,000 clones, roughly 81% of them singletons. The sequenced material came from PBMCs. The receptors were gathered from a girl aged 2 to 9 in good health and CMV-seronegative.

This clone has only one observation. J is TRBJ1-5 and V is TRBV7-8; D possibly corresponds to TRBD1 (6 bases). CDR1 and CDR2 from the germline V gene are SGHVS and FQNEAQ. V gave up 3 bases and J gave up 3 bases, with 12 bases separating them. This CDR3 is 15 amino acids long. CDR3 loop: CASSFSRGDNQPQHF. CDR3 DNA: TGTGCCAGCAGCTTTTCCAGGGGAGACAATCAGCCCCAGCATTTT.

The chain couples TRBV27 to TRBJ1-6; 12 bases align to TRBD1. The CDR3 is made up of 19 amino acids. Looked up from germline, CDR1 is MNHEY and CDR2 is SMNVEV (reference sequence). The ends lost 5 bases at V and 2 bases at J; junction bases unmatched: 10. The CDR3, as DNA: TGTGCCAGCAGTCCCACCCCCGGGACAGGGGGCCCCTATAATTCACCCCTCCACTTT. Encoded protein: CASSPTPGTGGPYNSPLHF.

The rearrangement links TRBV19 to TRBJ2-7; tentative D call: TRBD1 (5 bases). CDR1 and CDR2 from the germline V gene are LNHDA and SQIVND (reference sequence). This CDR3 has 14 amino acids. Trimming removed 4 bases from V and 2 bases from J, with 12 bases in between. The CDR3 DNA follows: TGTGCCAGTAGTAGTCAGACAGTAGCCTACGAGCAGTACTTC. It is translated as CASSSQTVAYEQYF.

The CDR3 DNA reads as TGCGCCAGCAGCTTGTGGGCAGAACAGAACACTGAAGCTTTCTTT. Protein sequence: CASSLWAEQNTEAFF. The J gene is TRBJ1-1, the V gene TRBV5-1; the D is unclear. The CDR3 has 15 amino acids. The V gene lost 1 base and the J gene lost 1 base, with 11 bases spanning the gap. CDR1 and CDR2 from the germline V gene are SGHRS and YFSETQ.

The chain uses TRBV29-1 and TRBJ2-7; 7 positions agree with TRBD1. Germline-derived CDR1 and CDR2 are SQVTM and ANQGSEA. This CDR3 has 11 residues. Germline trimming cut 4 bases from V and 6 bases from J; bases unmatched to any gene: 3. CDR3 DNA sequence: TGCAGCGTTGCAGGGGGACGCGAGCAGTACTTC. Its translation: CSVAGGREQYF.

This chain connects TRBV5-4 to TRBJ2-2; TRBD2 is a possible D gene (6 bases). The CDR3 consists of 14 residues. Trimming removed 2 bases from V and 7 bases from J, with 12 bases in between. Germline CDR1 SGHNT, CDR2 YYREEE (reference sequence). The DNA for the CDR3 is TGTGCCAGCAGCTTCGCCGGCGGGAACGGGGAGCTGTTTTTT. Its protein product is CASSFAGGNGELFF.

The chain has TRBV2 and TRBJ2-5, with 10 bases that match TRBD1. Germline lookup yields CDR1 SNHLY and CDR2 FYNNEI. V gave up 8 bases and J gave up 4 bases; unmatched junction bases: 4. This CDR3 region has 13 residues. CDR3 sequence (DNA): TGTGCCAGCTCCGGGACAGGGGTAGAGACCCAGTACTTC. The encoded protein is CASSGTGVETQYF.

This chain links TRBV7-8 with TRBJ2-1; tentatively, D is TRBD2 (5 bases). The germline V gene encodes CDR1 SGHVS and CDR2 FQNEAQ. The CDR3 has 16 amino acids. The V gene lost 0 bases and the J gene lost 0 bases, with 9 bases spanning the gap. CDR3 DNA sequence: TGTGCCAGCAGCTTAGCGTGGAGGAGCTCCTACAATGAGCAGTTCTTC. Its translation is CASSLAWRSSYNEQFF.

The V call is TRBV29-1, the J call TRBJ2-1, with D uncertain. This CDR3 comprises 16 residues. The V and J ends lost 4 bases and 2 bases respectively, with 18 bases between them. Germline CDR1 is SQVTM and CDR2 is ANQGSEA. The CDR3: CSVVGHGSIPYNEQFF. CDR3 nucleotide sequence: TGCAGCGTTGTGGGCCATGGGTCTATCCCCTACAATGAGCAGTTCTTC.

This chain connects TRBV5-4 to TRBJ2-7; 8 nucleotides match TRBD2. With 6 bases clipped from V and 9 bases from J, the junction kept 20 bases outside the gene matches. Germline CDR1 is SGHNT and CDR2 is YYREEE (reference sequence). The CDR3 is 16 amino acids. The CDR3 DNA follows: TGTGCCAGCAAACCTTTCAGTAGCGGGACTTACGACGGGCAGTACTTC. Translated: CASKPFSSGTYDGQYF.

This chain joins TRBV10-3 and TRBJ1-1, with 11 bases aligning to TRBD1. CDR1 ENHRY and CDR2 SYGVKD come from the germline V gene. Trimming removed 6 bases from V and 1 base from J; junction bases left unmatched: 10. The CDR3 runs to 17 residues. The CDR3 loop is CAIRGRTGGAGNTEAFF. For the CDR3, the DNA is TGTGCCATCAGAGGAAGGACAGGGGGCGCGGGGAACACTGAAGCTTTCTTT.

The chain recombines TRBV19 with TRBJ1-2, with TRBD1 matching 7 bases. J was trimmed by 10 bases and V by 3 bases; bases with no gene match: 14. CDR1 and CDR2 from the germline V gene are LNHDA and SQIVND (reference sequence). CDR3 length: 15 amino acids. The CDR3 loop is CASSMYGQAIGDYTF. Here the CDR3 DNA reads TGTGCCAGTAGTATGTACGGACAGGCGATTGGAGACTACACCTTC.

This chain uses TRBV30 with TRBJ2-1; the D gene is possibly TRBD2 (5 bases). Germline CDR1 and CDR2: GTSNPN and SVGIG (reference sequence). The V end was cut by 4 bases, the J end by 0 bases, with 16 bases between. The CDR3 is 16 amino acids. The chain's CDR3 is CAWKGLRLSSYNEQFF. DNA of the CDR3: TGTGCCTGGAAAGGACTCCGTCTTAGCTCCTACAATGAGCAGTTCTTC.

The chain couples TRBV30 to TRBJ2-1; D possibly corresponds to TRBD1 (6 bases). CDR1 is GTSNPN, CDR2 SVGIG, per germline (reference sequence). The CDR3 runs 12 residues. V was clipped by 3 bases and J by 12 bases, with 15 bases between them. This CDR3 reads CAWSPQGRGQFF. CDR3 nucleotide sequence: TGTGCCTGGAGCCCTCAGGGGAGAGGGCAGTTCTTC.

The chain couples TRBV2 to TRBJ1-2; D may be TRBD1 (5 bases). CDR1 SNHLY and CDR2 FYNNEI come from the germline V gene. Trimming shortened V by 5 bases and J by 4 bases, and 8 bases separated the two germline ends. CDR3 length equals 12 residues. DNA for the CDR3: TGTGCCAGCAGTACAGGTGCCTATGGCTACACCTTC. Its translation: CASSTGAYGYTF.

The V and J genes are TRBV7-8 and TRBJ2-1, with 10 bases that match TRBD2. This CDR3 has 14 residues. The ends lost 3 bases at V and 5 bases at J; junction bases unmatched: 1. The germline CDR1 and CDR2 sequences are SGHVS and FQNEAQ. As DNA, the CDR3 is TGTGCCAGCAGCTTTAGCGGGGGGAACAATGAGCAGTTCTTC. This gives the protein CASSFSGGNNEQFF.

This sequence joins TRBV21-1 and TRBJ1-1; the table names TRBD1, a call not compared with the DNA. TRBV21-1 is a recognized pseudogene. The CDR3 contains 16 residues. The CDR3 loop reads CASSRKGQGTNTEAFF. For the CDR3, the DNA is TGTGCCAGCAGCCGGAAGGGGCAGGGAACGAACACTGAAGCTTTCTTT.

The rearrangement uses TRBV2 and TRBJ1-5; 10 bases fit TRBD1. J gave up 1 base and V 6 bases, and 15 bases lay outside the gene matches. Germline V CDR1 and CDR2: SNHLY, FYNNEI. This CDR3 is built from 19 residues. CDR3 loop: CASSPHRDRGTRSNQPQHF. CDR3 coding DNA: TGTGCCAGCAGCCCTCACCGGGACAGGGGTACGAGAAGCAATCAGCCCCAGCATTTT.

The chain combines TRBV7-9 with TRBJ1-2, with 9 bases identical to TRBD1. CDR3 size: 15 residues. Trimming cost V 4 bases and J 4 bases; bases outside gene matches: 7. Germline V lookup: CDR1 SEHNR, CDR2 FQNEAQ (reference sequence). Here the CDR3 reads CASSSGTGKVYGYTF. CDR3 in DNA: TGTGCCAGCAGCTCCGGGACAGGGAAAGTCTATGGCTACACCTTC.

This clone was detected only a few times. The chain links TRBV5-4 to TRBJ1-1; D is perhaps TRBD1 (6 bases). V was pared by 3 bases and J by 4 bases, with 13 bases between. Germline V gene data show CDR1 as SGHNT and CDR2 as YYREEE (reference sequence). The CDR3 has 14 amino acids. The CDR3 protein is CASSSPTGRTEAFF. Written as DNA, the CDR3 is TGTGCCAGCAGCTCCCCGACAGGACGCACTGAAGCTTTCTTT.

V is TRBV5-4 and J is TRBJ2-1; D possibly corresponds to TRBD2 (5 bases). V dropped 5 bases and J dropped 5 bases, with 20 bases sitting between them. Germline V lookup: CDR1 SGHNT, CDR2 YYREEE (reference sequence). This CDR3 contains 16 residues. CDR3 coding DNA: TGTGCCAGCAGTTATTTTCCACTAGAAGCTAACAATGAGCAGTTCTTC. Residues: CASSYFPLEANNEQFF.

There are a few counts of this clone. This rearrangement joins TRBV6-6 to TRBJ2-7; the match to TRBD1 covers 7 bases. The CDR3 runs 11 residues. CDR1 is MNHNY and CDR2 is SVGAGI in the germline V gene (reference sequence). V shed 8 bases, J shed 6 bases, and the junction held 4 bases outside the gene matches. CDR3 sequence reads: CASARDSEQYF. The CDR3 coding sequence is TGTGCCAGCGCACGGGACAGCGAGCAGTACTTC.

The chain employs TRBV7-4 and TRBJ1-5, with D tentatively TRBD1 (6 bases). CDR3 length: 14 residues. V shed 7 bases and J shed 6 bases, with 16 bases lying between them. Germline CDR1 and CDR2: SGHVT and SQSDAQ. The CDR3 loop reads CASTLRGGGQPQHF. Written as DNA, the CDR3 is TGTGCCAGCACCCTTAGGGGGGGCGGTCAGCCCCAGCATTTT.

For the CDR3, the DNA is TGCGCCAGCAGTGACTCTGACTGGCGATTCACCGGGGAGCTGTTTTTT. Translated: CASSDSDWRFTGELFF. The V call is TRBV10-2, the J call TRBJ2-2, with unresolved D. Germline CDR1 WSHSY, CDR2 SAAADI. V shed 3 bases and J shed 4 bases, with 15 bases lying between them. The CDR3 is 16 amino acids.

The chain employs TRBV11-1 and TRBJ1-1; 7 bases match TRBD1. Germline CDR1 and CDR2: SGHAT and FQDESV (reference sequence). This CDR3 is 17 amino acids long. The ends lost 5 bases at V and 2 bases at J; junction bases unmatched: 14. The CDR3 sequence is CASSPDRPRLLNTEAFF. The DNA of the CDR3 is TGTGCCAGCAGCCCGGACAGGCCTCGGCTCCTTAACACTGAAGCTTTCTTT.